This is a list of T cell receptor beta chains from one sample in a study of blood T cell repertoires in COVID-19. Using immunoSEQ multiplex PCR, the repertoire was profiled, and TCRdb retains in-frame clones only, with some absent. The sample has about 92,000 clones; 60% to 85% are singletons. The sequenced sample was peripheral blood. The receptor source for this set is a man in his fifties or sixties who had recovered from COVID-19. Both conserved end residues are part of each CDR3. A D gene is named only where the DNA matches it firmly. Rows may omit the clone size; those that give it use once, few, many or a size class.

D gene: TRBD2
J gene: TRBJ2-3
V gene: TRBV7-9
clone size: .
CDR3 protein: CASSIPSLTSGGGTDTQYF
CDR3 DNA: TGTGCCAGCAGCATCCCATCCCTGACTAGCGGGGGGGGGACAGATACGCAGTATTTT

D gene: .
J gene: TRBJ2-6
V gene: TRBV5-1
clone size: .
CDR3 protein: CASSPPGQSSGANVLTF
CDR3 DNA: TGCGCCAGCAGCCCTCCGGGACAAAGCTCTGGGGCCAACGTCCTGACTTTC

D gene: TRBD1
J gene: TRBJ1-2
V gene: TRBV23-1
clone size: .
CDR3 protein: CASSHIPEGANHGYTF
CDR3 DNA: TGCGCCAGCAGTCACATACCCGAGGGGGCGAACCATGGCTACACCTTC

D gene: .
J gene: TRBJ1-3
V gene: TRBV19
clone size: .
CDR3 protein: CASSRYLGELGNTIYF
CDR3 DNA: TGTGCCAGTAGTAGATACCTCGGGGAACTTGGAAACACCATATATTTT

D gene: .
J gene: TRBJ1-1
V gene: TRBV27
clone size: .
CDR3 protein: CASSFTGNTEAFF
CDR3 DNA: TGTGCCAGCAGTTTTACAGGGAACACTGAAGCTTTCTTT

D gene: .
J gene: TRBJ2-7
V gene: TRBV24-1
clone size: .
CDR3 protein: CATSDPDRYYEQYF
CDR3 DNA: TGTGCCACCAGTGATCCCGACAGGTACTACGAGCAGTACTTC

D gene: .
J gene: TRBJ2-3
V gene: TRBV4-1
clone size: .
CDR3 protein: CASSLGDWTSTDTQYF
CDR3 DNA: TGCGCCAGCAGCCTAGGCGACTGGACTAGCACAGATACGCAGTATTTT

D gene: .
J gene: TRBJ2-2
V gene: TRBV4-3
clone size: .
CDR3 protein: CASSSRTASNTGELFF
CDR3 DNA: TGCGCCAGCAGCTCAAGGACAGCTTCGAACACCGGGGAGCTGTTTTTT

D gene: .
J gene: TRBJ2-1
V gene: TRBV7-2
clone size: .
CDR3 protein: CASSPVHLGGYNEQFF
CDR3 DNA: TGTGCCAGCAGCCCGGTCCATCTAGGAGGGTACAATGAGCAGTTCTTC

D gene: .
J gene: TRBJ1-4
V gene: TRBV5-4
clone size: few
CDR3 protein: CASSLQLSEKLFF
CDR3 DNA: TGTGCCAGCAGCCTCCAGTTAAGTGAAAAACTGTTTTTT

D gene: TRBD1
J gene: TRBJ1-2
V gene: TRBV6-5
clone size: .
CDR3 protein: CASSYGEGTGSGYTF
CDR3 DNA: TGTGCCAGCAGTTACGGGGAGGGGACAGGGAGCGGCTACACCTTC

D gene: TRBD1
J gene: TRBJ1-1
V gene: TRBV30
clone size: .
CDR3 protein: CAWSDPTGLAFF
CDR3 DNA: TGTGCCTGGAGTGACCCGACAGGGTTAGCTTTCTTT

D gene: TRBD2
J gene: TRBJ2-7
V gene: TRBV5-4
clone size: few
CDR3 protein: CASSHWTSGSTYEQYF
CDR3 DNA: TGTGCCAGCAGCCATTGGACTAGCGGGAGTACCTACGAGCAGTACTTC